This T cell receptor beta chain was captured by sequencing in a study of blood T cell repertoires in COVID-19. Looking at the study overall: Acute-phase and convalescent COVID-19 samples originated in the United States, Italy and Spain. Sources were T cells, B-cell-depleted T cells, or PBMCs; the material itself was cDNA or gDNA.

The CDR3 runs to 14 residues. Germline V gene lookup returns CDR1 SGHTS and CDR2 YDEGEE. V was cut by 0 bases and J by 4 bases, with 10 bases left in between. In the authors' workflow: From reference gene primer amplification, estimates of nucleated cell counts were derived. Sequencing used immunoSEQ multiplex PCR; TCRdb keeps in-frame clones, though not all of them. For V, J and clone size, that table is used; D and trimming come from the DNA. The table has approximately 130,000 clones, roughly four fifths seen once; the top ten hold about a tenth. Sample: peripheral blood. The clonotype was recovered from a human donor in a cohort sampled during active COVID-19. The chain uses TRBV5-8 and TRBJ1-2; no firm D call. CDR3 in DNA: TGTGCCAGCAGCTTGGCCGGGTACGGCTATGGCTACACCTTC. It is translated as CASSLAGYGYGYTF.